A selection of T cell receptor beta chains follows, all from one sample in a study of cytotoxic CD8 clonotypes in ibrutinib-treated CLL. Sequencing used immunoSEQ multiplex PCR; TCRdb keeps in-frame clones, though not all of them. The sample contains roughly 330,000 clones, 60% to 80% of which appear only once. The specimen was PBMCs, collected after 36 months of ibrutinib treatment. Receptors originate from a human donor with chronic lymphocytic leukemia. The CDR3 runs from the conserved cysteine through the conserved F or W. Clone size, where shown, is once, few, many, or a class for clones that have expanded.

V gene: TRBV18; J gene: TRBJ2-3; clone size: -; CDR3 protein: CASSPRLGQGTDTQYF
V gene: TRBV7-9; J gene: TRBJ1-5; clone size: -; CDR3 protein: CASSSNREGGNQPQHF
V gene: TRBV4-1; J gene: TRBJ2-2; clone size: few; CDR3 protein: CASSPYRADTGELFF
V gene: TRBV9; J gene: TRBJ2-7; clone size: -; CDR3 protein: CASSVGVEGYEQYF
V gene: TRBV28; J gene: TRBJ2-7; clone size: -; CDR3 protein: CASSFSPDEQYF
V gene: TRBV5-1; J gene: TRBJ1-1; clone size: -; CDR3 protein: CASIEPGTRLMNTEAFF
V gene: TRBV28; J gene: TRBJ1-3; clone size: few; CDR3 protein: CASSLAGTGYSGNTIYF
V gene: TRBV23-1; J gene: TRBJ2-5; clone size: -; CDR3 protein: CASPLGLFQETQYF
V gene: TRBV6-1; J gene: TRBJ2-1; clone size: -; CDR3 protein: CASRATVLSYNEQFF
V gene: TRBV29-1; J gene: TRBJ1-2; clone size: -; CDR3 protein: CSVDLGANYGYTF
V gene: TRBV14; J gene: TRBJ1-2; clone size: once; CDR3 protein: CASKLVLGYTF
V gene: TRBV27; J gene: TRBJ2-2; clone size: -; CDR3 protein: CASSQPGLASTGELFF
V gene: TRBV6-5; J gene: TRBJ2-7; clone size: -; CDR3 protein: CASSPIADTSYEQYF
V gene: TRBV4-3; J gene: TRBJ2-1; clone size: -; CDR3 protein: CASSEFRGGTEQFF
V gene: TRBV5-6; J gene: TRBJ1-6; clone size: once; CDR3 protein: CASSLAPTGKNSPLHF
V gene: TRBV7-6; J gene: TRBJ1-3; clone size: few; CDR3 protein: CASSPREASGNTIYF
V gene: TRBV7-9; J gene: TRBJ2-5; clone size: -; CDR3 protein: CASSGEAQYF
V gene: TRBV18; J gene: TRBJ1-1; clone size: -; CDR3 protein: CASSPFQGMGNTEAFF
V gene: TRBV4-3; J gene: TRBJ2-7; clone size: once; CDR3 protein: CASSQDLTGSALYF
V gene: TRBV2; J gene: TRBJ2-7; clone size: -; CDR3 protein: CASSPGQLSYEQYF
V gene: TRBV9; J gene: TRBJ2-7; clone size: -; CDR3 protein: CASSVVGTEQYF
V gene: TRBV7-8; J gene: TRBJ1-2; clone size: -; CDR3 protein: CASSPRRDNYGYTF
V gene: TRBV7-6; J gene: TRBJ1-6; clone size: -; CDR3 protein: CASSLYGVDRPSSPLHF
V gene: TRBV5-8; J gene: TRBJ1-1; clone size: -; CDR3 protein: CASSLRGLNTEAFF
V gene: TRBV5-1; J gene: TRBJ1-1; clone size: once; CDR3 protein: CASSLERGPGTEAFF
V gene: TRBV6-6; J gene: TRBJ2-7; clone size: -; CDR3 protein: CASSPPHVYEQYF
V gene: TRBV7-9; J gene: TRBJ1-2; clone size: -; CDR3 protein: CATGKGQGYTF
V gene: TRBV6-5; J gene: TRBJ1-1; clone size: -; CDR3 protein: CASSKTDRSWAFF
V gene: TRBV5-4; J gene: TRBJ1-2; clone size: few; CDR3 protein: CASSLTTGSGYTF
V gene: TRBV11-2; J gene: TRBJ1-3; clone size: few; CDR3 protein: CASSSQPTAGNTIYF
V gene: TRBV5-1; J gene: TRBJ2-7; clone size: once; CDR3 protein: CASSLEVAGGGYEQYF
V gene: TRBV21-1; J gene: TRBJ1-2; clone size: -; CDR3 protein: CASSRSRGQDGYTF
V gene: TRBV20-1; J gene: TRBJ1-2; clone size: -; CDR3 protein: CSASDSYGYTF
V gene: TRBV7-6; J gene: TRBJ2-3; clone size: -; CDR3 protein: CASSRQGQADTQYF
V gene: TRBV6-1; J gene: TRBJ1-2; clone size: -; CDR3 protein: CASSLEKGYLSGYTF
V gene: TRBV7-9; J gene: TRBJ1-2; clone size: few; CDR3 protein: CASSLAKGRYTF
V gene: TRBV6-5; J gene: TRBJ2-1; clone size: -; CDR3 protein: CATALLAGPNEQFF
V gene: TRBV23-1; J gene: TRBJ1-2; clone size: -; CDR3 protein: CASSQGGQGEIRYGYTF
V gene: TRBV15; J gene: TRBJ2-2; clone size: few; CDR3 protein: CATSMIGNTGELFF
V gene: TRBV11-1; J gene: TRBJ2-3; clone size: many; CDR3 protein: CASSPPVARTDTQYF